One sample yielded the 11 T cell receptor beta chains listed below, sequenced in a study of HIV-infected patients and healthy controls. cDNA was made from approximately 500 ng RNA using alpha and beta constant primers. Separate chain-specific third strand synthesis with multiplexing indices produced the alpha and beta libraries. TCRdb reanalysed the 5' RACE reads using MiXCR and keeps one entry per CDR3 protein. The data show 19,000 or so distinct CDR3 sequences, with under 9% seen just once and 20% to 25% held by the top ten. Roughly three months, about 14 weeks, into antiretroviral therapy, follow-up blood was collected. Whole blood was used without fractionation, so all unsorted peripheral T cells were included. Sequencing used blood, obtained during antiretroviral therapy. These receptors were collected from an adult with HIV infection.

This clonotype was recorded at least ten times. The rearrangement joins TRBV29-1 to TRBJ2-5; D is tentatively TRBD1 or TRBD2 (5 bases each). The V end was cut by 7 bases, the J end by 3 bases, with 12 bases between. The CDR3 spans 12 residues. The germline CDR1 and CDR2 sequences are SQVTM and ANQGSEA. CDR3 sequence reads: CSAAGREETQYF. Here the CDR3 DNA reads TGCAGCGCCGCGGGCAGGGAAGAGACCCAGTACTTC.

This clonotype was seen many times. This rearrangement joins TRBV12-3 or TRBV12-4 to TRBJ1-5, with 7 bases fitting TRBD1. Trimming at V came to 3 bases and at J to 7 bases, leaving 12 bases not matched to a gene. The CDR3 consists of 16 residues. The CDR3 protein is CASSFGRDRAIQPQHF. CDR3 in DNA: TGTGCCAGCAGTTTCGGTCGAGACAGGGCAATCCAGCCCCAGCATTTT.

This clonotype has ten or more counts. The chain joins TRBV3-1 to TRBJ1-2; possibly TRBD1 for D (5 bases). The CDR3 has 15 amino acids. Germline V gene data show CDR1 as LGHDT and CDR2 as YNNKEL (reference sequence). Trimming shortened V by 0 bases and J by 4 bases, and 12 bases separated the two germline ends. The CDR3 here is CASSQEGRAGYGYTF. CDR3 nucleotides: TGTGCCAGCAGCCAAGAAGGCAGGGCGGGCTATGGCTACACCTTC.

There are many counts of this clonotype. The chain employs TRBV20-1 and TRBJ1-2, with 9 bases that match TRBD1. Trimming cost V 6 bases and J 4 bases; bases outside gene matches: 12. The germline CDR1 and CDR2 sequences are DFQATT and SNEGSKA (reference sequence). The CDR3 consists of 15 residues. The CDR3 coding sequence is TGCAGTGCCCTAACCCCGGGACAGGGTTCCTATGGCTACACCTTC. Translating it yields CSALTPGQGSYGYTF.

In this sample, this clonotype turned up many times. The V call is TRBV9, the J call TRBJ2-7, with D unresolved. The CDR3 extends over 11 amino acids. Trimming removed 4 bases at V and 4 bases at J, with 6 bases between. The germline CDR1 and CDR2 sequences are SGDLS and YYNGEE. The CDR3, as DNA: TGTGCCAGCAGCTCAGGATACGAGCAGTACTTC. Protein product: CASSSGYEQYF.

This clonotype was detected ten times or more. This chain connects TRBV5-1 to TRBJ2-7; tentative D call: TRBD1 (5 bases). Trimming removed 5 bases from V and 3 bases from J, with 21 bases in between. In germline, CDR1 is SGHRS, CDR2 YFSETQ. The CDR3 covers 16 residues. The CDR3 DNA reads TGCGCCAGCAGAGCAGGGTACTCAGGCCATCGCTACGAGCAGTACTTC. Translating gives CASRAGYSGHRYEQYF.

The J gene is TRBJ2-3, the V gene TRBV4-1; D is undetermined. The germline gives CDR1 MGHRA, CDR2 YSYEKL. The CDR3 loop spans 15 amino acids. V was shortened by 0 bases and J by 2 bases, with 9 bases between the two germline ends. The CDR3 sequence: CASSQDRSHTDTQYF. The DNA for the CDR3 is TGCGCCAGCAGCCAAGATCGCAGCCACACAGATACGCAGTATTTT.

The table lists this clonotype with many counts. The chain carries TRBV20-1 and TRBJ2-2; D gene ambiguous. The CDR3 sequence is 13 residues long. With 0 bases removed from V and 8 bases from J, the gap between germline ends came to 10 bases. The germline CDR1 and CDR2 sequences are DFQATT and SNEGSKA (reference sequence). CDR3 coding DNA: TGCAGTGCTAGAGATCCCTTGCCAGGGGAGCTGTTTTTT. Its translation is CSARDPLPGELFF.

CDR3 coding DNA: TGCGCCAGCAGCTTGGGATTCGGTGCAACTAATGAAAAACTGTTTTTT. Encoded protein: CASSLGFGATNEKLFF. This sequence joins TRBV5-1 and TRBJ1-4; D not certain. There are 16 residues in the CDR3. Germline CDR1 and CDR2: SGHRS and YFSETQ. Deletions cut 0 bases from V and 0 bases from J, with 9 bases between.

This clonotype was seen repeatedly, ten times or more. The CDR3 DNA reads TGTGCCAGCAGCTTAGAGGGATTTTTGGGCACTGAAGCTTTCTTT. Translated, it gives CASSLEGFLGTEAFF. The chain joins TRBV11-1 to TRBJ1-1; D remains ambiguous. The CDR3 is made up of 15 amino acids. The germline CDR1 and CDR2 sequences are SGHAT and FQDESV (reference sequence). With 1 base removed from V and 4 bases from J, the gap between germline ends came to 13 bases.

This clonotype has more than one count but fewer than ten. The V gene is TRBV4-1, the J gene TRBJ2-1, with a weak D call TRBD1 (5 bases). CDR3 length: 12 amino acids. Germline CDR1 reads MGHRA; CDR2 reads YSYEKL. The germline V and J ends were trimmed by 4 bases and 7 bases, with 8 bases remaining between them. This CDR3 reads CASSPRVNEQFF. The CDR3 DNA is TGCGCCAGCAGCCCCAGGGTTAATGAGCAGTTCTTC.